Presented here are 24 T cell receptor beta chains from one specimen sequenced in a study of T-cell memory formation after mild COVID-19. From the 5' RACE reads, TCRdb called clonotypes with MiXCR, one entry per CDR3 protein. The sample holds about 560,000 distinct CDR3 sequences, roughly 20% seen once. The sequenced sample was PBMCs or a T cell subset sorted from them (not recorded which). These receptors originate from an adult woman who had mild COVID-19 (a few samples of this study predate the infection). Cell type and time point are not known.

The chain has TRBV11-2 and TRBJ2-7; TRBD1 is a possible D gene (5 bases). The length of the CDR3 is 15 residues. Trimming left V 5 bases short and J 0 bases short, with 14 bases between. CDR1 and CDR2 (germline): SGHAT, FQNNGV. The CDR3 loop reads CASSQTDSPSYEQYF. The CDR3 DNA follows: TGTGCCAGCAGCCAAACAGACAGTCCCTCCTACGAGCAGTACTTC.

V usage is TRBV7-9 and J usage is TRBJ2-3; D ambiguous. In germline, CDR1 is SEHNR, CDR2 FQNEAQ (reference sequence). The V gene lost 5 bases and the J gene lost 4 bases, with 19 bases spanning the gap. This CDR3 spans 16 amino acids. This CDR3 is CASSQALRGAPDTQYF. The CDR3 region has the DNA TGTGCCAGCAGCCAAGCACTTCGAGGAGCCCCAGATACGCAGTATTTT.

This clonotype came up a few times. V usage is TRBV29-1 and J usage is TRBJ1-1; no reliable D call. The CDR3 totals 14 residues. Germline CDR1 is SQVTM and CDR2 is ANQGSEA. Trimming took off 1 base at V and 2 bases at J, with 11 bases between the two ends. The CDR3 reads CSVEGTISNTEAFF. The CDR3 region has the DNA TGCAGCGTTGAAGGGACCATTTCCAACACTGAAGCTTTCTTT.

The V call is TRBV24-1, the J call TRBJ2-7, with TRBD1 matching over 9 bases. V shed 9 bases and J 1 base; nucleotides not matched to a gene: 12. There are 16 residues in the CDR3. Germline CDR1 reads KGHDR; CDR2 reads SFDVKD. As DNA, the CDR3 is TGTGCCACCGCTAGTACCGGGACAGGGACATCCTACGAGCAGTACTTC. Protein: CATASTGTGTSYEQYF.

This clonotype was detected only a few times. The genes are TRBV6-6 and TRBJ2-3; TRBD2 matches 12 bases. Unmatched junction bases numbered 6, after V lost 2 bases and J lost 6 bases. Per germline, CDR1 MNHNY and CDR2 SVGAGI (reference sequence). The CDR3 consists of 16 residues. The CDR3 nucleotides are TGTGCCAGCAGTTACGCCCCTAGCGGGGGGGGCGATACGCAGTATTTT. Amino acids: CASSYAPSGGGDTQYF.

This clonotype was recorded a few times. CDR3 in amino acids: CASSTSGRKGYTF. The CDR3 region has the DNA TGCGCCAGCAGCACGAGCGGACGGAAAGGCTACACCTTC. This chain joins TRBV5-1 and TRBJ1-2; unclear D gene. V was clipped by 4 bases and J by 8 bases, with 15 bases between them. In germline, CDR1 is SGHRS, CDR2 YFSETQ. CDR3 length equals 13 residues.

This chain links TRBV7-6 with TRBJ2-1; no reliable D call. Trimming took off 0 bases at V and 5 bases at J, with 17 bases between the two ends. CDR3 length: 17 amino acids. CDR1 is SGHVS and CDR2 is FNYEAQ in the germline V gene. The CDR3 here is CASSLALFSWSHNEQFF. CDR3 nucleotide sequence: TGTGCCAGCAGCTTAGCCCTCTTTAGCTGGAGTCACAATGAGCAGTTCTTC.

This clonotype came up a few times. The V gene is TRBV11-3, the J gene TRBJ2-3; a possible D gene is TRBD2 (7 bases). Germline lookup yields CDR1 SGHNT and CDR2 YENEEA. The CDR3 is 15 amino acids. Trimming pared 10 bases from V and 4 bases from J, leaving 21 bases between. The chain's CDR3 is CATKRSFGGPDTQYF. The CDR3 DNA reads TGTGCCACCAAAAGATCCTTCGGGGGGCCAGATACGCAGTATTTT.

This chain connects TRBV6-1 to TRBJ2-4, with a possible D match to TRBD1 (6 bases). V was clipped by 6 bases and J by 7 bases, with 16 bases between them. The V gene's germline CDR1 is MNHNS and CDR2 SASEGT. The CDR3 loop spans 14 amino acids. The CDR3 here is CASRGARGENIQYF. Here the CDR3 DNA reads TGTGCCAGCAGGGGGGCCCGAGGGGAGAACATTCAGTACTTC.

V and J are TRBV7-9 and TRBJ1-6; no clear D gene. CDR3 length equals 16 residues. Germline V gene data show CDR1 as SEHNR and CDR2 as FQNEAQ (reference sequence). Deletions cut 5 bases from V and 0 bases from J, with 11 bases between. CDR3: CASSPRLSSYNSPLHF. The CDR3 region has the DNA TGTGCCAGCAGCCCCCGTCTGAGCTCCTATAATTCACCCCTCCACTTT.

The CDR3 nucleotides are TGTGCCAGCAGTTATGGGGACACCGACTACGAGCAGTACTTC. Residues: CASSYGDTDYEQYF. This rearrangement joins TRBV6-5 to TRBJ2-7; weak D call: TRBD1 (6 bases). CDR1 is MNHEY, CDR2 SVGAGI, per germline. The CDR3 is made up of 14 amino acids. The V gene lost 3 bases and the J gene lost 3 bases, with 12 bases spanning the gap.

This clonotype came up a few times. The chain joins TRBV10-2 to TRBJ2-3; 11 positions match TRBD2. This CDR3 region has 16 residues. The V segment lost 5 bases and the J segment 0 bases; nucleotides outside the gene matches: 4. Germline V gene lookup returns CDR1 WSHSY and CDR2 SAAADI. The CDR3 region is CASSRTSGGSTDTQYF. The CDR3 DNA is TGCGCCAGCAGTCGTACTAGCGGGGGAAGCACAGATACGCAGTATTTT.

This clonotype was observed a few times. The CDR3 DNA is TGTGCCAGCAGAAGGACAGATGAAGCTTTCTTT. Its protein is CASRRTDEAFF. This rearrangement joins TRBV7-2 to TRBJ1-1; a possible D gene is TRBD1 (6 bases). CDR1 is SGHTA and CDR2 is FQGNSA in the germline V gene. The V end lost 6 bases, the J end lost 7 bases, and 9 bases lay between the germline ends. The CDR3 is made up of 11 amino acids.

Only a few counts were recorded for this clonotype. This chain uses TRBV5-6 with TRBJ2-7; 9 positions match TRBD1. Trimming cost V 0 bases and J 9 bases; bases outside gene matches: 1. Germline V gene lookup returns CDR1 SGHDT and CDR2 YYEEEE. CDR3 length: 12 residues. DNA for the CDR3: TGTGCCAGCAGCTTGGGGACAGGGGTGCAGTACTTC. Translating gives CASSLGTGVQYF.

This clonotype appeared many times. The chain has TRBV5-1 and TRBJ2-5; D ambiguous. Deletions cut 0 bases from V and 3 bases from J, with 12 bases between. In germline, CDR1 is SGHRS, CDR2 YFSETQ. CDR3 length: 15 amino acids. For the CDR3, the DNA is TGCGCCAGCAGCTTGGGGGCCCGAAGTAAAGAGACCCAGTACTTC. Amino acids: CASSLGARSKETQYF.

The chain joins TRBV7-2 to TRBJ2-7; 8 nucleotides align to TRBD1. Germline CDR1 and CDR2: SGHTA and FQGNSA. The CDR3 totals 14 residues. Trimming cost V 4 bases and J 4 bases; bases outside gene matches: 6. The chain's CDR3 is CASSSTGVQYEQYF. The DNA of the CDR3 is TGTGCCAGCAGCTCGACAGGGGTTCAATACGAGCAGTACTTC.

The rearrangement uses TRBV4-2 and TRBJ1-4; no clear D. Germline assignment: CDR1 LGHNA and CDR2 YNFKEQ. This CDR3 comprises 15 residues. V was clipped by 5 bases and J by 5 bases, with 15 bases between them. CDR3 DNA: TGTGCCAGCAGCTCAAGCGGAGCTGACAATGAAAAACTGTTTTTT. Its protein product is CASSSSGADNEKLFF.

This clonotype was observed many times. This chain joins TRBV12-3 or TRBV12-4 and TRBJ1-2, with TRBD1 identical over 7 bases. Unmatched junction bases numbered 6, after V lost 6 bases and J lost 5 bases. The CDR3 has 13 amino acids. The CDR3 here is CASSPGTVYGYTF. CDR3 DNA sequence: TGTGCCAGCAGCCCTGGGACAGTTTATGGCTACACCTTC.

This sequence joins TRBV4-3 and TRBJ2-2; 7 bases fit TRBD2. Trimming cost V 0 bases and J 5 bases; bases outside gene matches: 0. The CDR3 runs to 14 residues. In germline, CDR1 is LGHNA, CDR2 YSLEER. This CDR3 reads CASSQEAGTGELFF. Here the CDR3 DNA reads TGCGCCAGCAGCCAAGAAGCGGGGACCGGGGAGCTGTTTTTT.

This clonotype was counted only a few times. V is TRBV9 and J is TRBJ1-2; D is possibly TRBD1 (5 bases). V dropped 3 bases and J dropped 2 bases, with 17 bases sitting between them. The germline CDR1 and CDR2 sequences are SGDLS and YYNGEE. CDR3 size: 16 residues. CDR3 bases: TGTGCCAGCAGCGAGCATCGGGCACAGGAGAACTATGGCTACACCTTC. Its translation is CASSEHRAQENYGYTF.

The CDR3 loop is CASSSRDRGRTNYGYTF. The CDR3 DNA follows: TGTGCCAGCAGTTCCCGGGACAGGGGGCGGACTAACTATGGCTACACCTTC. V and J are TRBV12-3 or TRBV12-4 and TRBJ1-2, with TRBD1 identical over 12 bases. V lost 4 bases, J lost 0 bases, and 6 bases stayed unmatched. There are 17 residues in the CDR3.

This clonotype was seen a handful of times. For the CDR3, the DNA is TGTGCCAGCAGCTTCGGCGCTATGGGCACTGAAGCTTTCTTT. This translates into CASSFGAMGTEAFF. The rearrangement uses TRBV7-3 and TRBJ1-1; D gene ambiguous. CDR1 is SGHTA and CDR2 is FQGTGA in the germline V gene. The CDR3 runs to 14 residues. Trimming removed 3 bases at V and 4 bases at J, with 12 bases between.

The V gene is TRBV29-1, the J gene TRBJ1-1; perhaps TRBD1 as D (5 bases). The CDR3 has 11 residues. Germline CDR1 reads SQVTM; CDR2 reads ANQGSEA. V shed 5 bases and J shed 5 bases, with 9 bases lying between them. For the CDR3, the DNA is TGCAGCGTTTACGGGGGTACTGAAGCTTTCTTT. Translation: CSVYGGTEAFF.

This clonotype was counted ten times or more. The CDR3 here is CASSLAGFGSTEAFF. The CDR3 DNA sequence: TGTGCCAGCAGCTTAGCGGGGTTCGGTTCCACTGAAGCTTTCTTT. The chain employs TRBV13 and TRBJ1-1; D gene ambiguous. Germline loops: CDR1 PRHDT, CDR2 FYEKMQ (reference sequence). CDR3 length: 15 residues. Between the trimmed V and J ends, which lost 1 base and 4 bases, there was a span of 13 bases.